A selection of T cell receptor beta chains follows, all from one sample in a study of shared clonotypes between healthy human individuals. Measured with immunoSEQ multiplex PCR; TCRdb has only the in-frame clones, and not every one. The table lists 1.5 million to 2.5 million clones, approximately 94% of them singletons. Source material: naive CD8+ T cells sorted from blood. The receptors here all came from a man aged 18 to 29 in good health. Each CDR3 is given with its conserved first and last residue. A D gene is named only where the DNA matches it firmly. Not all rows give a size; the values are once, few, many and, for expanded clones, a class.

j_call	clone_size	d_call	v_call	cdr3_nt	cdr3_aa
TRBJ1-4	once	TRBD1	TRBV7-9	TGTGCCAGCAGCTTAGATGGGGGACAGGGGCGAAAACTGTTTTTT	CASSLDGGQGRKLFF
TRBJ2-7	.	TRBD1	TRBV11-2	TGTGCCAGCAGCTTCCCGGGGACAGGGGAGTTCTCCTACGAGCAGTACTTC	CASSFPGTGEFSYEQYF
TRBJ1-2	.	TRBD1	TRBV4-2	TGTGCCAGCAGCCAGGGACAGGGAAATCAAGGCTACACCTTC	CASSQGQGNQGYTF
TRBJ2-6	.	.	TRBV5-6	TGTGCCAGCAGCTTTTCAGGCTCTGGGGCCAACGTCCTGACTTTC	CASSFSGSGANVLTF
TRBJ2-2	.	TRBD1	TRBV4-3	TGCGCCAGCAGCCAAGGAGGGACAGGGCCCGGGGAGCTGTTTTTT	CASSQGGTGPGELFF
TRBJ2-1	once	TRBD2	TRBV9	TGTGCCAGCTACGGAGGTAGCGGGAGGGCCCTCACCCATGAGCAGTTCTTC	CASYGGSGRALTHEQFF
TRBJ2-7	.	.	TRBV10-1	TGCGCCAGCAGTGAGTCTCGGGGGTTGGGCGAGCAGTACTTC	CASSESRGLGEQYF
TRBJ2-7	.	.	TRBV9	TGTGCCAGCAGCGTAGCAGGGGTGGGCCACGAGCAGTACTTC	CASSVAGVGHEQYF
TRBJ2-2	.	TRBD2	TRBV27	TGTGCCAGCAGTTTAGCGGGGGGGCCCTTCGGGGAGCTGTTTTTT	CASSLAGGPFGELFF
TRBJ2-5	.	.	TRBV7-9	TGTGCCAGCATCCCCCCCGGACAAGAGACCCAGTACTTC	CASIPPGQETQYF
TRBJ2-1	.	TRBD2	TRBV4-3	TGCGCCAGCAGCCAAGAACCTAGCGGCTCCTACAATGAGCAGTTCTTC	CASSQEPSGSYNEQFF
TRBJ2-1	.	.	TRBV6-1	TGTGCCAGCTCCACTAGGGGCAATGAGCAGTTCTTC	CASSTRGNEQFF
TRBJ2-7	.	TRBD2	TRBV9	TGTGCCAGCAGCGTAGTGCCTAGCGGAGCCTACGAGCAGTACTTC	CASSVVPSGAYEQYF
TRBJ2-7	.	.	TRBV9	TGTGCCAGCAGCGCGGGTTTTCAGGACGAGCAGTACTTC	CASSAGFQDEQYF
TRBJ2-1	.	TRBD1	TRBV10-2	TGCGCCAGCAGTGAGACGGGACAGATTCAAAATGAGCAGTTCTTC	CASSETGQIQNEQFF
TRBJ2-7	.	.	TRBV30	TGTGCCTGGCCAAGTAACCCTGGTAGTTACGAGCAGTACTTC	CAWPSNPGSYEQYF
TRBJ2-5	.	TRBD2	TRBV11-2	TGTGCCAGCAGCCTTCCTGGACTAGCGGACCAAGAGACCCAGTACTTC	CASSLPGLADQETQYF
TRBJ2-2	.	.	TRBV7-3	TGTGCCTATCTTGGCAGGGCACATTCCCGCGTGGGGAGCTGTTTT	CAYLGRAHSRVGSCF
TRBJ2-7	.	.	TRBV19	TGTGCCAGTAGTATACGGAGCGGAGTCTCCTACGAGCAGTACTTC	CASSIRSGVSYEQYF
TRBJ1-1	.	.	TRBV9	TGTGCCAGCAGCGTTGGACGGGGGTATGAAGCTTTCTTT	CASSVGRGYEAFF
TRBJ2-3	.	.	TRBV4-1	TGCGCCAGCAGCCAAGATCCGGGACTCAGCACAGATACGCAGTATTTT	CASSQDPGLSTDTQYF
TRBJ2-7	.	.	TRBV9	TGTGCCAGCAGCCCCGCCGAGTCCTATTACGAGCAGTACTTC	CASSPAESYYEQYF
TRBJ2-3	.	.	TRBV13	TGTGCCAGCAGTTCCAGCCCAGATACGCAGTATTTT	CASSSSPDTQYF
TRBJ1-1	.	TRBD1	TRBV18	TGTGCCAGCTCACCACCGACAGGGAGCCCTGAAGCTTTCTTT	CASSPPTGSPEAFF
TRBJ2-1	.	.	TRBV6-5	TGTGCCAGCAGTTACTCTGTTGCGGGCAATGAGCAGTTCTTC	CASSYSVAGNEQFF
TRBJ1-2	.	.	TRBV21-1	TGTGCCAGCAGCAAGGGGACAGCCCACCGGGGCTATGGCTACACCTTC	CASSKGTAHRGYGYTF
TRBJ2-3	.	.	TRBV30	TGTGCCTGGAGTTCGGGGGACTCTAGCACAGATACGCAGTATTTT	CAWSSGDSSTDTQYF
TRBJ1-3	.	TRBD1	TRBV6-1	TGTGCCATCAGCCGGGACAGGGGAACTGGAAACACCATATATTTT	CAISRDRGTGNTIYF
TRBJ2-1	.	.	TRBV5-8	TGTGCCAGCAGCTCTCGTGGGCAGTTCTTC	CASSSRGQFF
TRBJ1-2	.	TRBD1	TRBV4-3	TGCGCCAGCAGCCAAGATCCCTCGTACAGGGGATCCTATGGCTACACCTTC	CASSQDPSYRGSYGYTF
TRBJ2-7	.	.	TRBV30	TGTGCCTGGAGCCGGACGGTGTCCTACGAGCAGTACTTC	CAWSRTVSYEQYF
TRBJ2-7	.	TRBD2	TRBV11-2	TGTGCCAGCAGCCCCGAGGGACTAGCAACCGACGAGCAGTACTTC	CASSPEGLATDEQYF
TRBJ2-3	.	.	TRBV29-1	TGCAGCGTCGGCCACTTACCTGGCACAGATACGCAGTATTTT	CSVGHLPGTDTQYF
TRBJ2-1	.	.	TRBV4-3	TGCGCCAGCAGCCAAGAAGCCACCTCCGGGGCTCCCTACAATGAGCAGTTCTTC	CASSQEATSGAPYNEQFF
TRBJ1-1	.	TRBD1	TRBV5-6	TGTGCCAGCAGCCCGACAGGGTCTGAAGCTTTCTTT	CASSPTGSEAFF
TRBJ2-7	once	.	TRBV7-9	TGTGCCAGCAGCCCCGCAGGTCGGGCCTACGAGCAGTACTTC	CASSPAGRAYEQYF
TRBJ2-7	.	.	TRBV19	TGTGCCACCGCGACAGGATCCTACGAGCAGTACTTC	CATATGSYEQYF
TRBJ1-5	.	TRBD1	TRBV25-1	TGTGCCAGCAGTGAATCGACAGGGGGTATTAGCAATCAGCCCCAGCATTTT	CASSESTGGISNQPQHF
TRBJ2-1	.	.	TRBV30	TGTGCCTGGAAGGCGGGTACCTCCTACAATGAGCAGTTCTTC	CAWKAGTSYNEQFF
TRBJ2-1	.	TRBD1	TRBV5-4	TGTGCCAGCAGCCCTACACCCGGGACAGGAGAGCAGTTCTTC	CASSPTPGTGEQFF
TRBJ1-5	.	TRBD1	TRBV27	TGTGCCAGCAGTCCGTCGACAGGGGAGAGCAATCAACCCCAGCATTTT	CASSPSTGESNQPQHF
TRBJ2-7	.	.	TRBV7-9	TGTGCCAGCAGCGGTGAGAGCTCCTACGAGCAGTACTTC	CASSGESSYEQYF
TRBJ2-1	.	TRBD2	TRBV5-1	TGCGCCAGCAGCCCCCGGACTAGCGGGTACAATGAGCAGTTCTTC	CASSPRTSGYNEQFF
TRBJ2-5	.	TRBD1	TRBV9	TGTGCCAGCAGCGTAGGAGCAGGGGGAGAGACCCAGTACTTC	CASSVGAGGETQYF
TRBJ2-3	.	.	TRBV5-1	TGCGCCAGCAGCCCCCGGGCGCCTAGCACAGATACGCAGTATTTT	CASSPRAPSTDTQYF
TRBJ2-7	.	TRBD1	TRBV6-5	TGTGCCAGCAGTCCTTCGGACAGGACCTACGAGCAGTACTTC	CASSPSDRTYEQYF
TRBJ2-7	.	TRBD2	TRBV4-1	TGCGCCAGCAGCCCCGCTCCGACTAGCGGCACCTACGAGCAGTACTTC	CASSPAPTSGTYEQYF
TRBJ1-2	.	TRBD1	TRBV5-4	TGTGCCAGCAGCTTAGGGCTGGGACAGGACTATGGCTACACCTTC	CASSLGLGQDYGYTF
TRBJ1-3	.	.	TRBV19	TGTGCCAGTAGTATACCCGACGGGACCTCTGGAAACACCATATATTTT	CASSIPDGTSGNTIYF
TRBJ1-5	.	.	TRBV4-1	TGCGCCAGCAGCCCCCCAGGGTCCCGTCAGCCCCAGCATTTT	CASSPPGSRQPQHF
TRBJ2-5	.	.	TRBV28	TGTGCCAGCAGTGCCTACAGGGTCCAAGAGACCCAGTACTTC	CASSAYRVQETQYF
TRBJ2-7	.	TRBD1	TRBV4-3	TGCGCCAGCAGCCAAGATCGCCGACAGGGGGCGCGAATCGAGCAGTACTTC	CASSQDRRQGARIEQYF
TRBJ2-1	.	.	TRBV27	TGTGCCAGCAGTATCCGACGCGGGTCCGTTAGCTCCTACAATGAGCAGTTCTTC	CASSIRRGSVSSYNEQFF
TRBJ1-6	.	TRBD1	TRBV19	TGTGCCAGTAGTGCCGTAGGGGGCAATAATTCACCCCTCCACTTT	CASSAVGGNNSPLHF
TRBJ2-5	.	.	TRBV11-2	TGTGCCAGCAGCTCGTGGGAAAGCCAAGAGACCCAGTACTTC	CASSSWESQETQYF
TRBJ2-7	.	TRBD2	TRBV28	TGTGCCACCGTCCCCGGTTCCTCTTTTGGACTAGCGGGGTCCTACGAGCAGTACTTC	CATVPGSSFGLAGSYEQYF
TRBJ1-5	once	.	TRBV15	TGTGCCACCAGATCTAAGGGGGGTCATCAGCCCCAGCATTTT	CATRSKGGHQPQHF